Following are 16 T cell receptor beta chains from one sample sequenced in a study of cytomegalovirus exposure and HLA in healthy donors. A multiplex PCR was run with 60 Vbeta primers and 13 Jbeta primers. Profiled with immunoSEQ multiplex PCR; TCRdb holds only in-frame clones, not every one. Counted here are roughly 99,000 clones, 70% to 80% occurring once; the ten biggest clones make up roughly 2.1%. Sample: PBMCs. The receptors shown here come from a man between 18 and 29 years old in good health and CMV-seronegative.

This clone was seen a single time. The chain employs TRBV9 and TRBJ2-3, with D possibly matching TRBD2 (5 bases). The CDR3 covers 14 residues. Trimming shortened V by 4 bases and J by 3 bases, and 12 bases separated the two germline ends. Per the germline V gene, CDR1 is SGDLS and CDR2 is YYNGEE. CDR3 coding DNA: TGTGCCAGCAGCCAAACCGGGAAAACAGATACGCAGTATTTT. Translated: CASSQTGKTDTQYF.

This clone was detected only a few times. V and J are TRBV15 and TRBJ2-3; 9 nucleotides match TRBD2. Germline V gene lookup returns CDR1 LNHNV and CDR2 YYDKDF (reference sequence). Trimming removed 0 bases from V and 4 bases from J; junction bases left unmatched: 8. This CDR3 region has 17 residues. The CDR3 is CATSRDVLAGDADTQYF. DNA of the CDR3: TGTGCCACCAGCAGAGATGTGTTAGCGGGGGACGCAGATACGCAGTATTTT.

This chain connects TRBV5-1 to TRBJ2-7; D may be TRBD2 (5 bases). Trimming took 4 bases from V and 2 from J, leaving 10 bases between them. Germline CDR1 SGHRS, CDR2 YFSETQ. This CDR3 has 13 amino acids. CDR3 in amino acids: CASSLLGTYEQYF. The DNA of the CDR3 is TGCGCCAGCAGCCTGCTCGGGACCTACGAGCAGTACTTC.

This clone appeared once. The chain joins TRBV18 to TRBJ2-2; D is perhaps TRBD2 (6 bases). The CDR3 is 15 residues long. V was shortened by 3 bases and J by 6 bases, with 14 bases between the two germline ends. Germline CDR1 is KGHSH and CDR2 is LQKENI. The CDR3, as DNA: TGTGCCAGCTCACCGGCTAGCGCTGAAGCCGGGGAGCTGTTTTTT. Encoded protein: CASSPASAEAGELFF.

This clone has a single count. The rearrangement uses TRBV9 and TRBJ1-1; 8 nucleotides align to TRBD1. V lost 3 bases to trimming and J lost 5 bases; unmatched junction nucleotides: 9. The CDR3 length is 15 residues. The germline V gene has CDR1 SGDLS and CDR2 YYNGEE. In DNA, the CDR3 is TGTGCCAGCAGCGCGAGGACAGGGTGGGGTACTGAAGCTTTCTTT. It encodes CASSARTGWGTEAFF. Supplemented by reference TRBV9 and TRBJ1-1, the full variable domain reads DSGVTQTPKHLITATGQRVTLRCSPRSGDLSVYWYQQSLDQGLQFLIQYYNGEERAKGNILERFSAQQFPDLHSELNLSSLELGDSALYFCASSARTGWGTEAFFGQGTRLTVV.

This clone was seen only once. This sequence joins TRBV27 and TRBJ1-5; 9 bases fit TRBD1. The junction had 15 bases not matched to a gene; V was cut back by 3 bases and J by 6 bases. CDR1 is MNHEY, CDR2 SMNVEV, per germline (reference sequence). The CDR3 spans 18 residues. The CDR3 region is CASSFFPLQGAGGQPQHF. CDR3 bases: TGTGCCAGCAGTTTCTTCCCTTTACAGGGGGCGGGAGGTCAGCCCCAGCATTTT.

This chain uses TRBV6-6 with TRBJ2-2; 9 positions match TRBD1. The V gene end was trimmed by 3 bases and the J gene end by 2 bases; junction bases not matched to a gene: 4. Germline CDR1 MNHNY, CDR2 SVGAGI (reference sequence). The CDR3 is 16 amino acids. The chain's CDR3 is CASSYRDRVNTGELFF. CDR3 DNA: TGTGCCAGCAGTTATCGGGACAGGGTAAACACCGGGGAGCTGTTTTTT.

On this clone: Other DNA sequences of this sample code for an identical CDR3. The chain joins TRBV27 to TRBJ1-2; D call uncertain. The CDR3 length is 15 residues. Trimming removed 2 bases from V and 2 bases from J, with 12 bases in between. In germline, CDR1 is MNHEY, CDR2 SMNVEV (reference sequence). The CDR3 DNA follows: TGTGCCAGCAGTTTAAACCCGGTTCTAAACTATGGCTACACCTTC. Translating it yields CASSLNPVLNYGYTF.

The CDR3 DNA sequence: TGTGCCAGCAGTGGAATTTCGTGGGGGGGCCGAAACAATGAGCAGTTCTTC. It encodes CASSGISWGGRNNEQFF. The gene calls are TRBV2 and TRBJ2-1, with a weak D call TRBD2 (7 bases). CDR3 length equals 17 residues. Trimming left V 4 bases short and J 5 bases short, with 21 bases between. The V gene's germline CDR1 is SNHLY and CDR2 FYNNEI.

This chain joins TRBV19 and TRBJ1-1; D ambiguous. Between the trimmed V and J ends, which lost 6 bases and 1 base, there was a span of 9 bases. CDR1 LNHDA and CDR2 SQIVND come from the germline V gene (reference sequence). The CDR3 has 13 amino acids. The DNA of the CDR3 is TGTGCCAGTAGCCTCACACAGAACACTGAAGCTTTCTTT. Residues: CASSLTQNTEAFF.

The chain combines TRBV6-1 with TRBJ2-7; 9 nucleotides agree with TRBD2. The CDR3 spans 14 residues. With 4 bases clipped from V and 4 bases from J, the junction kept 5 bases outside the gene matches. Germline CDR1 MNHNS, CDR2 SASEGT. The CDR3 DNA follows: TGTGCCAGCAGTGGCAAGGGACTAGCTTACGAGCAGTACTTC. It encodes CASSGKGLAYEQYF.

Regarding this clone: At one boundary the junction diverges from the germline segment, which might be a read error. The V call is TRBV7-7, the J call TRBJ2-2; TRBD2 aligns across 7 bases. The V gene's germline CDR1 is SSHAT and CDR2 FNYEAQ (reference sequence). The length of the CDR3 is 16 residues. This CDR3 is CASSLSPGGVAGELFF. In DNA form, the CDR3 reads TGTGCTAGCAGCTTATCCCCGGGGGGAGTTGCCGGGGAGCTGTTTTTT.

This chain joins TRBV7-8 and TRBJ2-3, with TRBD2 identical over 12 bases. CDR1 is SGHVS and CDR2 is FQNEAQ in the germline V gene. V shed 2 bases, J shed 5 bases, and the junction held 14 bases outside the gene matches. The CDR3 is made up of 19 amino acids. CDR3 coding DNA: TGTGCCAGCAGCTTAAGGGGGCTAGCGGGGGGGCAAGAGAGAGATACGCAGTATTTT. Its translation is CASSLRGLAGGQERDTQYF.

In DNA form, the CDR3 reads TGCGCCAGCAGCTCCGTCCTGACTAGCGGGGGGGCCGGAGATACGCAGTATTTT. Protein sequence: CASSSVLTSGGAGDTQYF. The V gene is TRBV5-1, the J gene TRBJ2-3; 14 nucleotides align to TRBD2. The germline V gene encodes CDR1 SGHRS and CDR2 YFSETQ. The CDR3 runs 18 residues. V trimming: 3 bases; J trimming: 5 bases; junction bases outside the gene matches: 11.

This chain uses TRBV19 with TRBJ2-1, with a tentative D call TRBD1 (6 bases). The CDR3 has 14 residues. The V gene lost 4 bases and the J gene lost 6 bases, with 13 bases spanning the gap. Germline V gene data show CDR1 as LNHDA and CDR2 as SQIVND (reference sequence). The CDR3 DNA reads TGTGCCAGTAGTAGACAGCGAGGGGGCAATGAGCAGTTCTTC. Translation gives CASSRQRGGNEQFF. The full variable domain, rest sourced from reference TRBV19 and TRBJ2-1, is DGGITQSPKYLFRKEGQNVTLSCEQNLNHDAMYWYRQDPGQGLRLIYYSQIVNDFQKGDIAEGYSVSREKKESFPLTVTSAQKNPTAFYLCASSRQRGGNEQFFGPGTRLTVL.

On this clone: An end of the junction differs from the germline gene, which may be a read error. This chain connects TRBV5-1 to TRBJ1-2; D ambiguous. Germline V gives CDR1 SGHRS, CDR2 YFSETQ. The CDR3 has 14 amino acids. CDR3: CASSSSTQNYGYPF. For the CDR3, the DNA is TGCGCCAGCAGCTCCAGTACCCAGAACTATGGCTACCCCTTC.